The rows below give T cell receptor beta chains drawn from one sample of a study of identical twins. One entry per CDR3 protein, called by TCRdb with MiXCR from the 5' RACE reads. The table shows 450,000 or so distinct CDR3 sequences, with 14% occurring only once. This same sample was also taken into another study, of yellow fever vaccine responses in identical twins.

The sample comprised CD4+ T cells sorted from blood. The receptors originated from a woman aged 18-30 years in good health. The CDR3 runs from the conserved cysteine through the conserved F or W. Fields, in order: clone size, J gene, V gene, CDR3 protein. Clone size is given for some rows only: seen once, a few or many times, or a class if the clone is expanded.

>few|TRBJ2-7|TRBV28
CASSDGPRSYEQYF
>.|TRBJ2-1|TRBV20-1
CSATLASGGGEQFF
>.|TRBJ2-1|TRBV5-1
CASSLGAAVQFF
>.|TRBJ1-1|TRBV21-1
CASFGVNTEAFF
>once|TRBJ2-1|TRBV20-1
CSARVVAGGESYNEQFF
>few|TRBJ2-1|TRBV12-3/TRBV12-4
CASSFWGAEYNEQFF
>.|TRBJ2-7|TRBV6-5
CASSSHRGPYEQYF
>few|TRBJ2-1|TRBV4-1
CASSKQGGDWNEQFF
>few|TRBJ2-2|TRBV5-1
CASSLLTPIAVNTGELFF
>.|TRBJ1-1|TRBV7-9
CASSPRQGPEAFF
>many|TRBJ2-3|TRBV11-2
CASSLTGTSSRTDTQYF
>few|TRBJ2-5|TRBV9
CASSVGSGGALETQYF
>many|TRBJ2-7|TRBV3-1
CASSLRTFLGGQYF
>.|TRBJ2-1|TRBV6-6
CASSGSANEQFF
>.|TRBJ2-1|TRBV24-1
CAARASGSGDEQFF
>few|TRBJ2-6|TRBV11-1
CASSSTSFRQGARGANVLTF
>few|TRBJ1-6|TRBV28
CASRLHSPNSPLHF